These 22 T cell receptor beta chains share one sample of origin, sequenced in a study of T cell responses to AZD1222 COVID-19 vaccine. Sequencing used immunoSEQ multiplex PCR; TCRdb keeps in-frame clones, though not all of them. Counted here are 72,000 or so clones, about nine tenths occurring once; the ten biggest clones make up 4.2%. The sample in question was peripheral blood, obtained on day 0 of AZD1222 vaccination. These receptors originate from an adult in good health.

This rearrangement joins TRBV18 to TRBJ2-1; 8 bases match TRBD1. CDR3 length: 20 residues. Germline lookup yields CDR1 KGHSH and CDR2 LQKENI. The V gene end was trimmed by 1 base and the J gene end by 0 bases; junction bases not matched to a gene: 14. DNA of the CDR3: TGTGCCAGCTCACCACGACGGGCGACAGGGGCCGTGAGCTCCTACAATGAGCAGTTCTTC. As protein: CASSPRRATGAVSSYNEQFF.

This chain joins TRBV7-2 and TRBJ1-1; no definite D call. Germline-derived CDR1 and CDR2 are SGHTA and FQGNSA. Trimming removed 5 bases from V and 2 bases from J, with 9 bases in between. The CDR3 totals 13 residues. This CDR3 reads CASSPRLNTEAFF. The CDR3 DNA is TGTGCCAGCAGCCCCCGGCTTAACACTGAAGCTTTCTTT.

The rearrangement links TRBV15 to TRBJ1-2; 8 bases agree with TRBD1. With 0 bases clipped from V and 8 bases from J, the junction kept 8 bases outside the gene matches. The length of the CDR3 is 15 residues. Germline V gives CDR1 LNHNV, CDR2 YYDKDF (reference sequence). The CDR3 spells CATSREGRGLVGYTF. The CDR3 bases are TGTGCCACCAGCAGAGAGGGCAGGGGGCTTGTGGGCTACACCTTC.

The chain has TRBV6-5 and TRBJ1-1, with a tentative D call TRBD1 (5 bases). The CDR3 sequence is 14 residues long. V was trimmed by 2 bases and J by 1 base, leaving 8 bases between them. Germline V lookup: CDR1 MNHEY, CDR2 SVGAGI. In DNA form, the CDR3 reads TGTGCCAGCAGTTACAGGGACCCGAACACTGAAGCTTTCTTT. Translating it yields CASSYRDPNTEAFF.

The gene calls are TRBV27 and TRBJ2-5, with 7 bases fitting TRBD1. The CDR3 sequence is 16 residues long. Looked up from germline, CDR1 is MNHEY and CDR2 is SMNVEV (reference sequence). Trimming at V came to 8 bases and at J to 5 bases, leaving 17 bases not matched to a gene. The CDR3 here is CASCWGPQGYEETQYF. The DNA for the CDR3 is TGTGCCAGCTGTTGGGGGCCACAGGGGTACGAGGAGACCCAGTACTTC.

The chain couples TRBV6-5 to TRBJ2-1, with D perhaps being TRBD1 or TRBD2 (6 bases each). The germline gives CDR1 MNHEY, CDR2 SVGAGI. There are 14 residues in the CDR3. Trimming stripped 8 bases from V and 2 bases from J, with 13 bases between. The CDR3 is CASGRGGTYNEQFF. The DNA for the CDR3 is TGTGCCAGCGGGAGAGGGGGGACCTACAATGAGCAGTTCTTC.

The genes are TRBV11-2 and TRBJ1-4, with unresolved D. Trimming took 2 bases from V and 8 from J, leaving 12 bases between them. The CDR3 length is 14 residues. Germline CDR1 is SGHAT and CDR2 is FQNNGV. The chain's CDR3 is CASSLPDQVEKLFF. CDR3 bases: TGTGCCAGCAGCTTACCGGACCAGGTCGAAAAACTGTTTTTT.

This chain uses TRBV7-8 with TRBJ1-5; D is undetermined. Per the germline V gene, CDR1 is SGHVS and CDR2 is FQNEAQ. The CDR3 totals 15 residues. V was clipped by 5 bases and J by 2 bases, with 13 bases between them. CDR3 protein: CASSPKGRGNQPQHF. CDR3 DNA: TGTGCCAGCAGCCCCAAAGGGCGAGGCAATCAGCCCCAGCATTTT.

The chain combines TRBV6-4 with TRBJ2-1; tentatively, D is TRBD2 (5 bases). The CDR3 has 15 amino acids. CDR1 and CDR2 from the germline V gene are MRHNA and SNTAGT. V lost 6 bases to trimming and J lost 5 bases, with 17 bases between them. CDR3 DNA sequence: TGTGCCAGCAGCGCCCGTGAGGGTTTAAACAATGAGCAGTTCTTC. The encoded protein is CASSAREGLNNEQFF.

The CDR3 here is CATSDFDTEAFF. The CDR3 DNA reads as TGTGCCACCAGTGATTTCGACACTGAAGCTTTCTTT. This sequence joins TRBV24-1 and TRBJ1-1; no clear D gene. V was cut by 1 base and J by 3 bases, with 2 bases left in between. Looked up from germline, CDR1 is KGHDR and CDR2 is SFDVKD. The CDR3 contains 12 residues.

The rearrangement links TRBV9 to TRBJ2-1; the match to TRBD2 covers 13 bases. CDR3 size: 15 residues. Germline V gives CDR1 SGDLS, CDR2 YYNGEE. V was clipped by 4 bases and J by 3 bases; unmatched bases: 1. The CDR3 sequence is CASSWTSGGYNEQFF. CDR3 coding DNA: TGTGCCAGCAGCTGGACTAGCGGGGGCTACAATGAGCAGTTCTTC.

Written as DNA, the CDR3 is TGTGCCAGCTCACCACCGCCGGGGACTAACACTGAAGCTTTCTTT. Amino acid sequence: CASSPPPGTNTEAFF. The V call is TRBV18, the J call TRBJ1-1; TRBD1 is a possible D gene (5 bases). This CDR3 is built from 15 residues. V was clipped by 0 bases and J by 2 bases, with 10 bases between them. Germline V gene sequence: CDR1 KGHSH, CDR2 LQKENI. The variable domain in full, completed from reference TRBV18 and TRBJ1-1, reads NAGVMQNPRHLVRRRGQEARLRCSPMKGHSHVYWYRQLPEEGLKFMVYLQKENIIDESGMPKERFSAEFPKEGPSILRIQQVVRGDSAAYFCASSPPPGTNTEAFFGQGTRLTVV.

This rearrangement joins TRBV19 to TRBJ1-5, with D possibly TRBD1 on 5 matching bases. There are 16 residues in the CDR3. Trimming shortened V by 9 bases and J by 3 bases, and 21 bases separated the two germline ends. Germline assignment: CDR1 LNHDA and CDR2 SQIVND (reference sequence). CDR3 nucleotides: TGTGCCAGCGGCGATAGGGGCGGCCCTTCCAATCAGCCCCAGCATTTT. Translated, it gives CASGDRGGPSNQPQHF.

V usage is TRBV10-3 and J usage is TRBJ2-7; D is unresolved. This CDR3 is built from 13 residues. CDR1 is ENHRY, CDR2 SYGVKD, per germline. V was clipped by 7 bases and J by 0 bases, with 10 bases between them. The CDR3 DNA reads as TGTGCCATCAAGGAGAGGAGCTCCTACGAGCAGTACTTC. Residues: CAIKERSSYEQYF.

The sample holds one count of this clone. The genes are TRBV7-2 and TRBJ1-5; the D is unclear. There are 14 residues in the CDR3. V was shortened by 0 bases and J by 2 bases, with 5 bases between the two germline ends. CDR1 and CDR2 from the germline V gene are SGHTA and FQGNSA. The CDR3 DNA follows: TGTGCCAGCAGCTTAGCAACAGGCAATCAGCCCCAGCATTTT. Protein sequence: CASSLATGNQPQHF. Filled out from reference TRBV7-2 and TRBJ1-5, the complete variable domain reads GAGVSQSPSNKVTEKGKDVELRCDPISGHTALYWYRQSLGQGLEFLIYFQGNSAPDKSGLPSDRFSAERTGGSVSTLTIQRTQQEDSAVYLCASSLATGNQPQHFGDGTRLSIL.

The rearrangement uses TRBV30 and TRBJ1-5; 7 bases align to TRBD1. CDR1 and CDR2 from the germline V gene are GTSNPN and SVGIG (reference sequence). Losses at the gene ends were 2 bases for V and 1 base for J; bases not matched to a gene: 5. This CDR3 region has 15 residues. CDR3 loop: CAWSRPGGSNQPQHF. CDR3 in DNA: TGTGCCTGGAGTCGACCAGGGGGGAGCAATCAGCCCCAGCATTTT. Based on the CDR3 plus reference TRBV30 and TRBJ1-5, the full variable domain is SQTIHQWPATLVQPVGSPLSLECTVEGTSNPNLYWYRQAAGRGLQLLFYSVGIGQISSEVPQNLSASRPQDRQFILSSKKLLLSDSGFYLCAWSRPGGSNQPQHFGDGTRLSIL.

This clone was seen just once. The gene calls are TRBV29-1 and TRBJ2-1; D tentatively reads TRBD1 or TRBD2 (5 bases each). From germline, CDR1 is SQVTM and CDR2 ANQGSEA. The V and J ends lost 8 bases and 7 bases respectively, with 18 bases between them. The CDR3 spans 13 residues. DNA of the CDR3: TGCAGCTCCCGGGGTGGGGCTCTGAATGAGCAGTTCTTC. Residues: CSSRGGALNEQFF.

This clone was seen once. The rearrangement uses TRBV6-5 and TRBJ1-1; D might be TRBD1 (5 bases). Germline V lookup: CDR1 MNHEY, CDR2 SVGAGI. This CDR3 region has 12 residues. V dropped 4 bases and J dropped 4 bases, with 7 bases sitting between them. The chain's CDR3 is CASSSGPTEAFF. CDR3 bases: TGTGCCAGCAGTTCAGGGCCCACTGAAGCTTTCTTT.

This chain links TRBV27 with TRBJ1-5; the match to TRBD1 covers 8 bases. Germline V gene lookup returns CDR1 MNHEY and CDR2 SMNVEV (reference sequence). The V and J ends lost 8 bases and 5 bases, in that order; junction bases with no gene match: 11. The CDR3 totals 15 residues. For the CDR3, the DNA is TGTGCCAGCCAAACCGCCGGACAGGGAGATCAGCCCCAGCATTTT. Protein product: CASQTAGQGDQPQHF.

This clone has more than one count but fewer than ten. This rearrangement joins TRBV5-6 to TRBJ1-2; 7 nucleotides match TRBD1. Germline lookup yields CDR1 SGHDT and CDR2 YYEEEE. V was pared by 0 bases and J by 8 bases, with 4 bases of the junction left unmatched. This CDR3 is 13 amino acids long. The CDR3 loop reads CASSLAGGSGYTF. The DNA for the CDR3 is TGTGCCAGCAGCTTGGCAGGGGGATCGGGCTACACCTTC.

The rearrangement uses TRBV11-2 and TRBJ2-7; 7 bases agree with TRBD2. The CDR3 runs 13 residues. The V segment lost 6 bases and the J segment 2 bases; nucleotides outside the gene matches: 4. Germline V gene data show CDR1 as SGHAT and CDR2 as FQNNGV. The CDR3, as DNA: TGTGCCAGCAGATCAGCGGGGCCCTACGAGCAGTACTTC. It is translated as CASRSAGPYEQYF.

This chain uses TRBV4-3 with TRBJ2-2; TRBD1 is a possible D gene (6 bases). Germline assignment: CDR1 LGHNA and CDR2 YSLEER. The CDR3 consists of 15 residues. The V gene lost 4 bases and the J gene lost 3 bases, with 12 bases spanning the gap. CDR3: CASSLEGGYTGELFF. The CDR3, as DNA: TGCGCCAGCAGCCTAGAAGGGGGATACACCGGGGAGCTGTTTTTT.